Included here is one TCR beta chain sequence, with context. Its recognized antigen is unknown. No base quality values were provided; no much bigger clone lies one nucleotide off. This CDR3 is also generated by other DNA sequences in the sample. The collaborating institutions used their own protocols to collect whole blood in K2EDTA tubes. For TCRbeta analysis, collaborators shipped samples as frozen whole blood, isolated PBMCs, or DNA extracted from either of those sample types. The data are from a study of blood T cell repertoires in COVID-19 (TCRdb year 2020). Looking at the study overall: Samples from collaborators originated in the United States, Italy and Spain and spanned both the acute and convalescent phases of COVID-19. The prospective study material was composed of cDNA or gDNA derived from T cells, B-cell-depleted T cells, or PBMCs. The dataset comprised deeply sampled blood TCRbeta repertoires from subjects exposed to, actively infected with, or recovered from COVID-19. The repertoires were made available in a free public database intended to serve as a resource for research on the immune response to SARS-CoV-2. The samples were drawn from two sources: the first 160 participants of the ongoing ImmuneRACE study, and over 1,000 subjects contributed by 6 global collaborators. A de-identified subject ID, COVID-19 status, age in years and sex were almost always included in the sample metadata. HLA class I and class II types, where available, came from metadata supplied by the sample provider rather than from assay-based typing. General findings and caveats noted by the study authors: Clinical and demographic metadata were provided uncurated, with the amount varying by source and participant.

V and J are truncated by 2 bases and 2 bases respectively, leaving an intervening sequence of 4 bases. From the cysteine up to the phenylalanine, the CDR3 has a length of 13 residues. Only CDR3 DNA remains: 39 bases, in frame from the first base. Based on the germline V gene, the CDR1 and CDR2 sequences are MNHNS and SASEGT. The immunoSEQ Assay, a bias-controlled multiplex PCR, was used to amplify TCRbeta CDR3 regions from genomic DNA. In the source study's methods: The number of nucleated cells in each sample was estimated by amplification of reference gene primers within the assay. To quantify the absolute abundance of each unique TCRbeta CDR3 rearrangement, sequence reads were collapsed and filtered. Productive Simpson clonality was computed per sample as the square root of Simpson's diversity index over productive rearrangements. Entries here come from immuneACCESS through TCRdb and include only in-frame sequences with V and J called. Some clones fail to appear in such tables; in the studies checked, an unresolved V gene covers under half of the shortfall, and the cause of the remainder is unknown. V, J and clone size were drawn from that table, and D and trimming were deduced from the DNA. This sample has 180,000 or so clones in its table, and around 88% of those were observed once. The ten largest clones add up to 3.5% to 4.5% of the sample.

The clonotype comes from a woman younger than 45 with acute or convalescent COVID-19. The chain joins TRBV6-1 to TRBJ1-5; the D gene is not confidently resolved. The sequencing sample was made of peripheral blood. The DNA sequence is given as TGTGCCAGCAGTGAATCGGGCAATCAGCCCCAGCATTTT. Its coded protein is CASSESGNQPQHF.